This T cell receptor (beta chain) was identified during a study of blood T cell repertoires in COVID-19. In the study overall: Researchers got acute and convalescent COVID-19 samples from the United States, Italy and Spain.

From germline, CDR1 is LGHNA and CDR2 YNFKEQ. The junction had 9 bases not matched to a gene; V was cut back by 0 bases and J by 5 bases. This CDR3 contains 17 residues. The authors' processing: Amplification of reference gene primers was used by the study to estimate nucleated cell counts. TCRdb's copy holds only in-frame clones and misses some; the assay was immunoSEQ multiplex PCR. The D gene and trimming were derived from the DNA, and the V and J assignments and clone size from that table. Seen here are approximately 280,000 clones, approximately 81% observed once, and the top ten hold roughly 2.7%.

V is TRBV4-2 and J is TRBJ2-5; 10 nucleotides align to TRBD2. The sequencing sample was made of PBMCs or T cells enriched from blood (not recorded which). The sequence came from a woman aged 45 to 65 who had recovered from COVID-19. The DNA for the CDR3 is TGTGCCAGCAGCCAAGAAGGAAAGCGGGAGGGCCAGGAGACCCAGTACTTC. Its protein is CASSQEGKREGQETQYF.